The next 17 T cell receptor beta chains were all read from a single sample in a study of blood T cell repertoires in COVID-19. TCRdb's table, derived via immunoSEQ multiplex PCR, lists solely in-frame clones and lacks some. The sample shows 210,000 or so clones, about four fifths of them seen only once. Sample: PBMCs or T cells enriched from blood (not recorded which). These receptor sequences come from a woman between 50 and 59 years old with acute COVID-19.

CDR3 amino acids: CASSKGLPQRDSSPYEQYF. The CDR3 DNA reads TGTGCCAGCAGCAAAGGTCTTCCACAACGGGACAGTTCCCCCTACGAGCAGTACTTC. The chain recombines TRBV21-1 with TRBJ2-7; TRBD1 was called by the table and not checked on the DNA. TRBV21-1 is noted as a pseudogene. The CDR3 is 19 amino acids.

This clone was seen just once. The chain combines TRBV28 with TRBJ1-5; D remains unclear. V was shortened by 3 bases and J by 6 bases, with 12 bases between the two germline ends. The CDR3 sequence is 14 residues long. Germline V lookup: CDR1 MDHEN, CDR2 SYDVKM. DNA for the CDR3: TGTGCCAGCAGTTTGCTGGGCCTGGGTCAGCCCCAGCATTTT. Its protein product is CASSLLGLGQPQHF.

The gene calls are TRBV28 and TRBJ2-3; TRBD1 agrees at 7 bases. V shed 5 bases, J shed 6 bases, and the junction held 5 bases outside the gene matches. Germline V gene sequence: CDR1 MDHEN, CDR2 SYDVKM. The CDR3 sequence is 13 residues long. The CDR3, as DNA: TGTGCCAGCAGTAACAGGGGCGTTGATACGCAGTATTTT. Translated: CASSNRGVDTQYF. The whole variable domain, remainder taken from reference TRBV28 and TRBJ2-3, is DVKVTQSSRYLVKRTGEKVFLECVQDMDHENMFWYRQDPGLGLRLIYFSYDVKMKEKGDIPEGYSVSREKKERFSLILESASTNQTSMYLCASSNRGVDTQYFGPGTRLTVL.

The chain has TRBV9 and TRBJ2-5; 10 bases match TRBD1. In germline, CDR1 is SGDLS, CDR2 YYNGEE. The CDR3 loop spans 16 amino acids. V shed 3 bases and J 1 base; nucleotides not matched to a gene: 6. This CDR3 is CASSALGQGFQETQYF. The CDR3 region has the DNA TGTGCCAGCAGCGCGTTGGGACAGGGGTTCCAAGAGACCCAGTACTTC.

V is TRBV7-8 and J is TRBJ1-5, with unresolved D. The CDR3 sequence is 13 residues long. The V end was cut by 5 bases, the J end by 0 bases, with 5 bases between. Germline CDR1 and CDR2: SGHVS and FQNEAQ. CDR3 sequence reads: CASSPNSNQPQHF. The CDR3 DNA follows: TGTGCCAGCAGCCCTAATAGCAATCAGCCCCAGCATTTT.

This chain joins TRBV5-1 and TRBJ1-1; D call uncertain. The CDR3 sequence is 13 residues long. Germline V gives CDR1 SGHRS, CDR2 YFSETQ. V was trimmed by 1 base and J by 5 bases, leaving 9 bases between them. CDR3 nucleotides: TGCGCCAGCAGCTTGTCCGGGTGGACTGAAGCTTTCTTT. Its protein is CASSLSGWTEAFF.

In this sample, this clone turned up a few times. The chain uses TRBV5-1 and TRBJ2-2; D not resolved. Germline assignment: CDR1 SGHRS and CDR2 YFSETQ. This CDR3 is 14 amino acids long. The ends were cut back, 3 bases at V and 1 base at J, with 7 bases in the middle. The CDR3: CASSSKQNTGELFF. In DNA form, the CDR3 reads TGCGCCAGCAGCTCGAAACAGAACACCGGGGAGCTGTTTTTT.

The chain is built from TRBV5-4 and TRBJ1-1; 8 bases are shared with TRBD1. Germline assignment: CDR1 SGHNT and CDR2 YYREEE (reference sequence). The CDR3 has 14 residues. Germline trimming cut 3 bases from V and 5 bases from J; bases unmatched to any gene: 6. The CDR3 loop reads CASSWAGGLTEAFF. The DNA of the CDR3 is TGTGCCAGCAGCTGGGCAGGGGGCCTAACTGAAGCTTTCTTT.

This chain connects TRBV2 to TRBJ2-7; 8 nucleotides align to TRBD1. The CDR3 runs to 13 residues. Germline V CDR1 and CDR2: SNHLY, FYNNEI. V gave up 8 bases and J gave up 6 bases; unmatched junction bases: 9. For the CDR3, the DNA is TGTGCCAGCCGCGCAGGGGGCAACTTCGAGCAGTACTTC. This translates into CASRAGGNFEQYF. Filled out from reference TRBV2 and TRBJ2-7, the complete variable domain reads EPEVTQTPSHQVTQMGQEVILRCVPISNHLYFYWYRQILGQKVEFLVSFYNNEISEKSEIFDDQFSVERPDGSNFTLKIRSTKLEDSAMYFCASRAGGNFEQYFGPGTRLTVT.

The rearrangement links TRBV19 to TRBJ1-1; the match to TRBD1 covers 7 bases. CDR1 is LNHDA and CDR2 is SQIVND in the germline V gene (reference sequence). The CDR3 has 14 amino acids. With 5 bases clipped from V and 4 bases from J, the junction kept 7 bases outside the gene matches. The CDR3 coding sequence is TGTGCCAGTAGTCCGAGGGGGCTTGGCACTGAAGCTTTCTTT. Translating gives CASSPRGLGTEAFF. Drawing the rest from reference TRBV19 and TRBJ1-1, the complete variable domain is DGGITQSPKYLFRKEGQNVTLSCEQNLNHDAMYWYRQDPGQGLRLIYYSQIVNDFQKGDIAEGYSVSREKKESFPLTVTSAQKNPTAFYLCASSPRGLGTEAFFGQGTRLTVV.

This CDR3 is CASSWQGGLGTDTQYF. The CDR3 DNA reads as TGTGCCAGCAGCTGGCAGGGGGGTTTGGGCACAGATACGCAGTATTTT. V gene TRBV11-1 combines with J gene TRBJ2-3, with D possibly matching TRBD1 (7 bases). V gave up 4 bases and J gave up 1 base, with 15 bases separating them. Germline V gene data show CDR1 as SGHAT and CDR2 as FQDESV (reference sequence). CDR3 length: 16 residues. Full variable domain (remainder filled in from reference TRBV11-1 and TRBJ2-3): EAEVAQSPRYKITEKSQAVAFWCDPISGHATLYWYRQILGQGPELLVQFQDESVVDDSQLPKDRFSAERLKGVDSTLKIQPAELGDSAMYLCASSWQGGLGTDTQYFGPGTRLTVL.

The chain uses TRBV7-8 and TRBJ2-3, with TRBD2 matching 8 bases. The CDR3 totals 14 residues. With 8 bases clipped from V and 2 bases from J, the junction kept 6 bases outside the gene matches. The V gene's germline CDR1 is SGHVS and CDR2 FQNEAQ. The DNA for the CDR3 is TGTGCCAGCCAGCGCGGGGGGTTCACAGATACGCAGTATTTT. Its protein is CASQRGGFTDTQYF.

The genes are TRBV18 and TRBJ2-2; 9 bases line up with TRBD1. The CDR3 sequence is 14 residues long. The germline V gene has CDR1 KGHSH and CDR2 LQKENI. J was trimmed by 3 bases and V by 10 bases; bases with no gene match: 6. The CDR3 reads CATQQGADTGELFF. CDR3 DNA sequence: TGTGCCACCCAACAGGGGGCGGACACCGGGGAGCTGTTTTTT.

The J gene is TRBJ2-5, the V gene TRBV10-3, with D tentatively TRBD1 (6 bases). With 5 bases removed from V and 1 base from J, the gap between germline ends came to 17 bases. The CDR3 consists of 16 residues. Germline assignment: CDR1 ENHRY and CDR2 SYGVKD. CDR3 in amino acids: CAISPNQQGPQETQYF. CDR3 coding DNA: TGTGCCATCAGTCCAAACCAACAGGGTCCCCAAGAGACCCAGTACTTC.

This sequence joins TRBV4-3 and TRBJ1-1; D call uncertain. Germline V CDR1 and CDR2: LGHNA, YSLEER. The CDR3 has 15 residues. The ends were cut back, 3 bases at V and 2 bases at J, with 13 bases in the middle. The CDR3 DNA is TGCGCCAGCAGCCAGTGGGCAGCTATCAACACTGAAGCTTTCTTT. Protein: CASSQWAAINTEAFF.

The chain combines TRBV18 with TRBJ2-5, with 8 bases that match TRBD2. J lost 4 bases, V lost 3 bases, and 7 bases had no gene match. The CDR3 loop spans 15 amino acids. Germline CDR1 is KGHSH and CDR2 is LQKENI. CDR3 nucleotide sequence: TGTGCCAGCTCACCTAGGACTAGCAGTGGAGAGACCCAGTACTTC. Amino acids: CASSPRTSSGETQYF.

J is TRBJ2-7 and V is TRBV30; D is unresolved. Germline V CDR1 and CDR2: GTSNPN, SVGIG (reference sequence). The length of the CDR3 is 11 residues. V lost 5 bases and J lost 2, with 7 bases in between. The CDR3 region is CAWDTAYEQYF. As DNA, the CDR3 is TGTGCCTGGGACACAGCCTACGAGCAGTACTTC.